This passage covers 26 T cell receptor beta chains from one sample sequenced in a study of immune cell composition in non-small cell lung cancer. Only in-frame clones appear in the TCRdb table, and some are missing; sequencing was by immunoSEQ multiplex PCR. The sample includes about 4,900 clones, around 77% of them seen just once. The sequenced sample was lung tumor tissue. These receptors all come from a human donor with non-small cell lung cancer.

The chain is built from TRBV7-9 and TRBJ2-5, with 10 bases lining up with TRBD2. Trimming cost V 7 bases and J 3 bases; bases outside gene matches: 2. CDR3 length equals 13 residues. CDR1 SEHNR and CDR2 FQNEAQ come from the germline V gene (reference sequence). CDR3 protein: CASTTSGEETQYF. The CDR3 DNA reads TGTGCCAGCACCACTAGCGGGGAAGAGACCCAGTACTTC.

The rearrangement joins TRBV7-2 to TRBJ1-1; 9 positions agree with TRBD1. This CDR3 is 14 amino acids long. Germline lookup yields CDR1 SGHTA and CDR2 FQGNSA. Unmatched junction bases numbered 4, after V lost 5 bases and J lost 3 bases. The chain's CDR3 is CASSPQGAYTEAFF. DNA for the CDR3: TGTGCCAGCAGCCCACAGGGGGCGTACACTGAAGCTTTCTTT.

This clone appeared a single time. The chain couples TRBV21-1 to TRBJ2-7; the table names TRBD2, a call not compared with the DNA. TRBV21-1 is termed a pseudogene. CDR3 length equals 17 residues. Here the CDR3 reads CASSAKGRGQGLREQYF. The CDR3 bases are TGTGCCAGCAGCGCAAAGGGGAGGGGTCAGGGCTTGAGAGAGCAGTACTTC.

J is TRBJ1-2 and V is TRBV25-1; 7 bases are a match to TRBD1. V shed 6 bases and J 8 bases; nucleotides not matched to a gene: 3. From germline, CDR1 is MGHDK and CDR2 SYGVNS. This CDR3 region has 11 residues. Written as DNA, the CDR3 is TGTGCCAGCAGCGAGACAGGGGGCTACACCTTC. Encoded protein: CASSETGGYTF.

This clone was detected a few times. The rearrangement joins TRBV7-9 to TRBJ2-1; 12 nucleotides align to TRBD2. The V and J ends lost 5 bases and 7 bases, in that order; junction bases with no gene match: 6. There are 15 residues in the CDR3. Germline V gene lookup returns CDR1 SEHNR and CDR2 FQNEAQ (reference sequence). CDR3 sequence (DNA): TGTGCCAGCAGCCCTAGCGGGGGGGCGTGGAATGAGCAGTTCTTC. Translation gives CASSPSGGAWNEQFF.

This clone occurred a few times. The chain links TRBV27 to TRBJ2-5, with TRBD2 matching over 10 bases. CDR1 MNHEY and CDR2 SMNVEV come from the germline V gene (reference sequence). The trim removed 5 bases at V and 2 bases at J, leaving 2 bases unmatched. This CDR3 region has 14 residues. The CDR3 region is CASSKRGGQETQYF. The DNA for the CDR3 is TGTGCCAGCAGTAAGCGGGGGGGGCAAGAGACCCAGTACTTC.

The CDR3 DNA is TGTGCCAGCAGCCTTCAATGGGGAGGGGGGAACTATGGCTACACCTTC. Translation gives CASSLQWGGGNYGYTF. V usage is TRBV7-8 and J usage is TRBJ1-2, with a weak D call TRBD1 (6 bases). The germline CDR1 and CDR2 sequences are SGHVS and FQNEAQ. Trimming shortened V by 5 bases and J by 2 bases, and 18 bases separated the two germline ends. CDR3 length equals 16 residues.

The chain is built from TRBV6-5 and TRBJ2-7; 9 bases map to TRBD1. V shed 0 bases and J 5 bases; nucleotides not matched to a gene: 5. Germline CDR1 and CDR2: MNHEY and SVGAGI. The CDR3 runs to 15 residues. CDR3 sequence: CASSYSKGQGHEQYF. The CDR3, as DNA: TGTGCCAGCAGTTACTCGAAGGGACAGGGCCACGAGCAGTACTTC.

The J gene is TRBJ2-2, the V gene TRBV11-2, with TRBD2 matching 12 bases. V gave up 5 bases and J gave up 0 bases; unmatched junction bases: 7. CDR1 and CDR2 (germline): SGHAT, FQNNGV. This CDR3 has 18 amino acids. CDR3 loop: CASSPRLAGVSNTGELFF. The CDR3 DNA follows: TGTGCCAGCAGCCCCCGACTAGCGGGAGTCTCGAACACCGGGGAGCTGTTTTTT.

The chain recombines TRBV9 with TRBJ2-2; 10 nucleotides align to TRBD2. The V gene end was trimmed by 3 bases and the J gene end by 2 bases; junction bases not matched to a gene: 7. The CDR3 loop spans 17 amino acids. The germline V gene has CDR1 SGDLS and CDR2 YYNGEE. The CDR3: CASSENLAGGNTGELFF. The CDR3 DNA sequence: TGTGCCAGCAGCGAGAATTTAGCGGGAGGAAACACCGGGGAGCTGTTTTTT.

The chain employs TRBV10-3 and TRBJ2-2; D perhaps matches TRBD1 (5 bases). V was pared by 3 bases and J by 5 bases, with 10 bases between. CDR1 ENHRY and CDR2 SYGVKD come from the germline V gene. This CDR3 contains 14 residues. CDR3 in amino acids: CAISERGGTGELFF. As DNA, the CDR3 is TGTGCCATCAGTGAAAGGGGTGGGACCGGGGAGCTGTTTTTT.

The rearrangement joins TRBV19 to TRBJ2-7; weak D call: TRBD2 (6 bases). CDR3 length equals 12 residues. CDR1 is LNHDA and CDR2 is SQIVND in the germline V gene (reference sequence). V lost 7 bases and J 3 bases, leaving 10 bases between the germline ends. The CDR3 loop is CASKGRDYEQYF. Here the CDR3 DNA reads TGTGCCAGTAAAGGGCGGGACTACGAGCAGTACTTC.

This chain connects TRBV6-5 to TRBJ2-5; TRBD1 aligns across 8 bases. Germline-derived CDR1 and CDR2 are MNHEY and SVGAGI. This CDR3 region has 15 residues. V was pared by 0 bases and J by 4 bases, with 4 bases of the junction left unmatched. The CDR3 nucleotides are TGTGCCAGCAGTTACTCGGGACAGGCCGGAGAGACCCAGTACTTC. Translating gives CASSYSGQAGETQYF.

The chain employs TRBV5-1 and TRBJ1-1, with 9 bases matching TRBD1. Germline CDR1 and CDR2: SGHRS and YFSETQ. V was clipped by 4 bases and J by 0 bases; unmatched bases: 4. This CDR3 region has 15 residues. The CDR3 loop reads CASSDGQGLNTEAFF. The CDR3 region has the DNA TGCGCCAGCAGCGACGGACAGGGGTTGAACACTGAAGCTTTCTTT.

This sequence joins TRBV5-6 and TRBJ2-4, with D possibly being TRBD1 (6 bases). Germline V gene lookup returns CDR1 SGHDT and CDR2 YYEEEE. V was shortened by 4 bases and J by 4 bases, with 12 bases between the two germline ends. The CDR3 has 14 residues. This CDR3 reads CASSTQGWKNIQYF. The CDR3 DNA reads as TGTGCCAGCAGCACACAGGGTTGGAAAAACATTCAGTACTTC.

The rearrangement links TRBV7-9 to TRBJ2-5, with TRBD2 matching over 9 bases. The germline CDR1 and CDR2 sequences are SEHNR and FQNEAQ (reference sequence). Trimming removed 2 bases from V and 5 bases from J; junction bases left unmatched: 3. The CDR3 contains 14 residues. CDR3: CASSLLAGGETQYF. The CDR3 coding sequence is TGTGCCAGCAGCTTACTCGCGGGGGGGGAGACCCAGTACTTC.

CDR3 in DNA: TGTGCCAGCAGTACGCCAACAGGGAGTCCTGAAGCTTTCTTT. Protein sequence: CASSTPTGSPEAFF. The rearrangement joins TRBV7-2 to TRBJ1-1; TRBD1 might be the D (6 bases). Between the trimmed V and J ends, which lost 6 bases and 6 bases, there was a span of 17 bases. CDR1 SGHTA and CDR2 FQGNSA come from the germline V gene. The CDR3 has 14 residues.

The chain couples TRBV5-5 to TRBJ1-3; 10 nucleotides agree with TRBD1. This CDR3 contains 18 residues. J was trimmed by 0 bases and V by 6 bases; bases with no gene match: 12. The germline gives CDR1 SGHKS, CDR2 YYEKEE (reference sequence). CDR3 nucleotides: TGTGCCAGCACCAGGATCGGGACAGGGGCCATCTCTGGAAACACCATATATTTT. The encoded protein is CASTRIGTGAISGNTIYF. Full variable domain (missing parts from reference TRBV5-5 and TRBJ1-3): DAGVTQSPTHLIKTRGQQVTLRCSPISGHKSVSWYQQVLGQGPQFIFQYYEKEERGRGNFPDRFSARQFPNYSSELNVNALLLGDSALYLCASTRIGTGAISGNTIYFGEGSWLTVV.

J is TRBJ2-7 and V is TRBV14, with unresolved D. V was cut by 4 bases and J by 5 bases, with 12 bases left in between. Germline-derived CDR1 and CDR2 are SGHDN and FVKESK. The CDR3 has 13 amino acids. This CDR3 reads CASSRIYEHEQYF. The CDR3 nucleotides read TGTGCCAGCAGCCGAATATACGAGCACGAGCAGTACTTC.

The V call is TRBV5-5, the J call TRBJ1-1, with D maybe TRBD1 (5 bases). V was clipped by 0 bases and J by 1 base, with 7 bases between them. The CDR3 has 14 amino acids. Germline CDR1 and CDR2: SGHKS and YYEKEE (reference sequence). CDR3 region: CASSLEGWNTEAFF. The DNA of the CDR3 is TGTGCCAGCAGCTTGGAGGGGTGGAACACTGAAGCTTTCTTT.

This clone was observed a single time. DNA of the CDR3: TGTGCCAGCAGCGAGGGACAGATATATGGCTACACCTTC. Translation gives CASSEGQIYGYTF. This chain uses TRBV7-9 with TRBJ1-2, with 7 bases lining up with TRBD1. The CDR3 totals 13 residues. Germline V CDR1 and CDR2: SEHNR, FQNEAQ (reference sequence). Trimming removed 5 bases from V and 5 bases from J; junction bases left unmatched: 5.

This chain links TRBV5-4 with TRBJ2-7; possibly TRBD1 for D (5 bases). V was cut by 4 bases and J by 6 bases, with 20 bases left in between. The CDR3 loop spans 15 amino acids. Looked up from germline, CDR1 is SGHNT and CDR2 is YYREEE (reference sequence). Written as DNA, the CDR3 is TGTGCCAGCAGCCAGGGTGGGCCCCCGGCAGGCGAGCAGTACTTC. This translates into CASSQGGPPAGEQYF.

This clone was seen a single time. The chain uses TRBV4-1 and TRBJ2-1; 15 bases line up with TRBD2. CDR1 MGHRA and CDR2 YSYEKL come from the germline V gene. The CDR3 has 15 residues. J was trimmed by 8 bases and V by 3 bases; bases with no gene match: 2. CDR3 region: CASSQGTSGGYEQFF. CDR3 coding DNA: TGCGCCAGCAGCCAGGGGACTAGCGGGGGGTATGAGCAGTTCTTC.

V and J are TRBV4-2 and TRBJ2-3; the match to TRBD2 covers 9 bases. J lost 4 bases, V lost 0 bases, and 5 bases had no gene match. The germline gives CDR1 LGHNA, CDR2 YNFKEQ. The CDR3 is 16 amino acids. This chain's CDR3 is CASSQELRGGSDTQYF. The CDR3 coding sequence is TGTGCCAGCAGCCAAGAGTTGCGGGGGGGGTCAGATACGCAGTATTTT.

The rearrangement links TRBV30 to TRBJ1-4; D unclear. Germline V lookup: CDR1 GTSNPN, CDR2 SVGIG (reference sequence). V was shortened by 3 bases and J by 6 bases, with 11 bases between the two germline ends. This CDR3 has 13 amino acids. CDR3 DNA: TGTGCCTGGAGCCGGGGAGGGTATGAAAAACTGTTTTTT. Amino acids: CAWSRGGYEKLFF.

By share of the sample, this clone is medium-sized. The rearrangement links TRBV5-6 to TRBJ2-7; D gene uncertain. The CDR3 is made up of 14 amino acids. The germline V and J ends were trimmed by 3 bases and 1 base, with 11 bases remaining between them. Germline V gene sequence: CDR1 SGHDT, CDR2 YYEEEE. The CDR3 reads CASSYNLDSYEQYF. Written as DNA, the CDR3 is TGTGCCAGCAGCTACAACCTAGATTCCTACGAGCAGTACTTC.